This record looks at one T cell receptor beta chain sequence and its context. Its antigen is undetermined. The sample belongs to a study of identifying expanded T cells in peripheral blood. The CDR3 sequence is 13 residues long. The V gene lost 4 bases and the J gene lost 8 bases, with 13 bases spanning the gap. CDR1 is LGHNA, CDR2 YNFKEQ, per germline. Collection occurred without any documented infections or immune events in donors. General study points: Clone count variance between roughly two-week samples rose with total template count.

Method: immunoSEQ multiplex PCR; TCRdb's copy keeps in-frame clones and lacks some. The sample contains 84,000 or so clones, about 90% of which appear only once. This TCR came from a person aged 18-69 years in good health. Input material: blood. V gene TRBV4-2 combines with J gene TRBJ2-3; perhaps TRBD2 as D (5 bases). The CDR3, as DNA: TGTGCCAGCAGCCGTGACTTAGAGGGTACGCAGTATTTT. Encoded protein: CASSRDLEGTQYF.